Below, one T cell receptor beta chain is given with its context. Antigen: not known. This CDR3 is 14 amino acids long. Germline trimming cut 7 bases from V and 3 bases from J; bases unmatched to any gene: 7. Germline loops: CDR1 LNHDA, CDR2 SQIVND (reference sequence). The data derive from a study of T cell responses to AZD1222 COVID-19 vaccine. Second-dose groups at about 4 or about 12 weeks were pooled. General observations from the study: Repertoires were sampled only after the peak T cell response.

This table comes from immunoSEQ multiplex PCR, and its TCRdb copy is limited to in-frame clones, with some not included. The data hold just under 80,000 clones, with about 92% observed a single time. V gene TRBV19 combines with J gene TRBJ2-7, with 9 bases matching TRBD1. The material sequenced was peripheral blood, taken 28 days after the second AZD1222 dose. The sequence was collected from an adult who received the AZD1222 COVID-19 vaccine. DNA of the CDR3: TGTGCCAGTAAATTACAGGGGGCCGTCTACGAGCAGTACTTC. It is translated as CASKLQGAVYEQYF.